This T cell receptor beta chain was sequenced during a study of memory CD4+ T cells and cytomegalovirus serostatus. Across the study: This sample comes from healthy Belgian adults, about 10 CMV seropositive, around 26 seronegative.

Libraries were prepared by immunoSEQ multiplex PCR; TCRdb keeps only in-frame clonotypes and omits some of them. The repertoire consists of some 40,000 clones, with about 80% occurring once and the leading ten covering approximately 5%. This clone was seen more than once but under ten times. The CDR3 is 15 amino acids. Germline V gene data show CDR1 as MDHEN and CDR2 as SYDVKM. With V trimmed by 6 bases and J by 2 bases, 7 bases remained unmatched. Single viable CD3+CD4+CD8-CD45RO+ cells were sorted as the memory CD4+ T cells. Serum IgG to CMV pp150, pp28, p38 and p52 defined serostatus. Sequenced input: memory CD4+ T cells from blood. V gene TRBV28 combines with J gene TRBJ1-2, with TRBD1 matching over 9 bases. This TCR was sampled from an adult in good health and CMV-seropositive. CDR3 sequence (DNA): TGTGCCAGCAGCCGACAGGGGGGGATAAACTATGGCTACACCTTC. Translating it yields CASSRQGGINYGYTF.